The 22 T cell receptor beta chains below all came from one sample that was sequenced in a study of T cells in Graves' hyperthyroidism and ophthalmopathy. The investigators amplified TCR beta CDR3 regions from RNA transcripts. Primed by the HTBI set, a first-round RT-PCR was run on the TCR CDR3. Using its own MiXCR run on the multiplex PCR reads, TCRdb lists one record per CDR3 protein. This table has about 360,000 distinct CDR3 sequences, 13% appearing once. The specimen sequenced was blood. The receptor source for this set is a woman under 30 with Graves' hyperthyroidism.

This clonotype was recorded many times. The chain couples TRBV7-8 to TRBJ2-3; 8 bases align to TRBD2. The CDR3 covers 17 residues. Losses at the gene ends were 2 bases for V and 3 bases for J; bases not matched to a gene: 10. Per germline, CDR1 SGHVS and CDR2 FQNEAQ. CDR3: CASSLREAGGGTDTQYF. Here the CDR3 DNA reads TGTGCCAGCAGCTTACGAGAGGCGGGGGGAGGGACAGATACGCAGTATTTT.

This clonotype was counted many times. The chain couples TRBV4-2 to TRBJ1-1; TRBD1 matches 8 bases. This CDR3 spans 18 amino acids. CDR1 is LGHNA, CDR2 YNFKEQ, per germline. The V gene end was trimmed by 1 base and the J gene end by 0 bases; junction bases not matched to a gene: 10. The CDR3 DNA is TGTGCCAGCAGCCAAGGGTCGGACAGGGAGGGAATGAACACTGAAGCTTTCTTT. Protein product: CASSQGSDREGMNTEAFF.

This clonotype was seen more than once but under ten times. The rearrangement uses TRBV10-3 and TRBJ1-2; D possibly corresponds to TRBD1 (6 bases). Germline V CDR1 and CDR2: ENHRY, SYGVKD. There are 15 residues in the CDR3. V lost 2 bases and J lost 7, with 17 bases in between. The CDR3 nucleotides are TGTGCCATCAGTGAGAGGTCCGGACAGTCTGCTGGCTACACCTTC. Translating it yields CAISERSGQSAGYTF.

This clonotype was recorded a few times. This may come from a read error, since a much larger clone is one base off. No conserved phenylalanine or tryptophan is present at the end of the CDR3, so a read error is the likely explanation. J is TRBJ1-2 and V is TRBV7-2, with D possibly being TRBD1 (6 bases). V lost 5 bases to trimming and J lost 8 bases, with 21 bases between them. CDR3 length equals 15 residues. Per the germline V gene, CDR1 is SGHTA and CDR2 is FQGNSA. The CDR3 bases are TGTGCCAGCAGCCCCGTCCCCGGGACACTCACAGGCTACACCCTC. It specifies CASSPVPGTLTGYTL.

The chain uses TRBV15 and TRBJ2-1, with D maybe TRBD1 (6 bases). In germline, CDR1 is LNHNV, CDR2 YYDKDF (reference sequence). V lost 3 bases, J lost 6 bases, and 12 bases lay in between. The CDR3 has 14 amino acids. CDR3 nucleotide sequence: TGTGCCACCAGCAGGCATACAGGGAGCAATGAGCAGTTCTTC. This sequence encodes CATSRHTGSNEQFF.

The chain uses TRBV5-1 and TRBJ2-1; 7 bases are a match to TRBD2. This CDR3 spans 13 amino acids. Trimming at V came to 2 bases and at J to 9 bases, leaving 5 bases not matched to a gene. Germline CDR1 SGHRS, CDR2 YFSETQ. The CDR3 nucleotides read TGCGCCAGCAGCTTCAACGGGGGGAGTGAGCAGTTCTTC. This translates into CASSFNGGSEQFF.

Comments on this clonotype: A read error may be the cause here, since a much bigger clone is one base away. This chain links TRBV9 with TRBJ1-4; D remains ambiguous. V was shortened by 3 bases and J by 3 bases, with 15 bases between the two germline ends. This CDR3 spans 16 amino acids. Germline V CDR1 and CDR2: SGDLS, YYNGEE. CDR3 residues: CASSAWAGGANEKLFF. The CDR3 nucleotides are TGTGCCAGCAGCGCTTGGGCAGGCGGAGCTAATGAAAAACTGTTTTTT.

This sequence joins TRBV4-2 and TRBJ1-1, with 7 bases fitting TRBD1. Germline V CDR1 and CDR2: LGHNA, YNFKEQ. The CDR3 has 15 amino acids. Trimming took 6 bases from V and 1 from J; bases not matched to a gene: 8. This CDR3 is CASRPNRGRNTEAFF. The DNA of the CDR3 is TGTGCCAGCAGACCAAACAGGGGTCGGAACACTGAAGCTTTCTTT.

This clonotype was seen repeatedly, ten times or more. The CDR3 loop reads CSARSDRAKYGYTF. The DNA of the CDR3 is TGCAGTGCCCGTTCGGACAGGGCCAAGTATGGCTACACCTTC. The V and J genes are TRBV20-1 and TRBJ1-2; 8 bases fit TRBD1. The CDR3 extends over 14 amino acids. Trimming at V came to 6 bases and at J to 5 bases, leaving 11 bases not matched to a gene. Germline CDR1 is DFQATT and CDR2 is SNEGSKA (reference sequence).

This clonotype has a handful of counts. The chain links TRBV5-1 to TRBJ2-1; 7 bases align to TRBD1. This CDR3 is built from 12 residues. Germline V gene data show CDR1 as SGHRS and CDR2 as YFSETQ. With V trimmed by 4 bases and J by 10 bases, 5 bases remained unmatched. The chain's CDR3 is CASSPSDREQFF. DNA for the CDR3: TGCGCCAGCAGCCCTTCGGACAGGGAGCAGTTCTTC.

This chain connects TRBV2 to TRBJ2-7; 8 bases map to TRBD2. The germline V gene has CDR1 SNHLY and CDR2 FYNNEI. After removal of 6 bases from V and 3 bases from J, the junction contained 7 bases not matched to a gene. CDR3 size: 14 residues. The CDR3 sequence is CASRLTSGIYEQYF. DNA of the CDR3: TGTGCCAGCAGGCTCACTAGCGGTATCTACGAGCAGTACTTC.

This clonotype was detected ten times or more. V and J are TRBV28 and TRBJ2-5, with 11 bases that match TRBD2. The length of the CDR3 is 16 residues. With 6 bases clipped from V and 1 base from J, the junction kept 7 bases outside the gene matches. CDR1 is MDHEN and CDR2 is SYDVKM in the germline V gene. The CDR3 protein is CASSSPSGGRQETQYF. DNA for the CDR3: TGTGCCAGCAGCTCCCCTAGCGGGGGGCGCCAAGAGACCCAGTACTTC.

This rearrangement joins TRBV6-2 or TRBV6-3 to TRBJ2-7; 12 bases line up with TRBD2. The germline V gene encodes CDR1 MNHEY and CDR2 SVGEGT. The CDR3 covers 15 residues. The junction had 12 bases not matched to a gene; V was cut back by 8 bases and J by 7 bases. CDR3 region: CASSPVTSGSEEQYF. The CDR3, as DNA: TGTGCCAGCTCACCAGTGACTAGCGGGAGTGAGGAGCAGTACTTC.

This clonotype was found a few times. The chain recombines TRBV12-3 or TRBV12-4 with TRBJ2-1; 8 nucleotides line up with TRBD1. V gave up 3 bases and J gave up 12 bases; unmatched junction bases: 10. The CDR3 is 14 amino acids. DNA for the CDR3: TGTGCCAGCAGTTTCGGACAGGGAATCGGTGGGCAGTTCTTC. The encoded protein is CASSFGQGIGGQFF.

This clonotype was detected many times. The chain links TRBV5-1 to TRBJ2-1, with 9 bases matching TRBD2. Germline V gene sequence: CDR1 SGHRS, CDR2 YFSETQ. Trimming cost V 4 bases and J 7 bases; bases outside gene matches: 6. The CDR3 covers 14 residues. The CDR3 loop is CASSPLAGTNEQFF. Written as DNA, the CDR3 is TGCGCCAGCAGCCCGCTAGCGGGAACTAATGAGCAGTTCTTC.

This clonotype was picked up a small number of times. The genes are TRBV4-1 and TRBJ2-7; tentative D call: TRBD2 (7 bases). This CDR3 region has 15 residues. V shed 2 bases and J shed 4 bases, with 15 bases lying between them. Per the germline V gene, CDR1 is MGHRA and CDR2 is YSYEKL. The CDR3 here is CASSQQGRDPYEQYF. DNA of the CDR3: TGCGCCAGCAGCCAACAGGGGAGGGATCCTTACGAGCAGTACTTC.

The J gene is TRBJ1-5, the V gene TRBV6-1; D may be TRBD1 (6 bases). V lost 3 bases to trimming and J lost 0 bases, with 15 bases between them. The germline V gene encodes CDR1 MNHNS and CDR2 SASEGT. The CDR3 has 17 residues. The CDR3 coding sequence is TGTGCCAGCAGTGATTTACGAGGGGGAAATAGCAATCAGCCCCAGCATTTT. This translates into CASSDLRGGNSNQPQHF.

A few counts support this clonotype. The chain carries TRBV6-2 or TRBV6-3 and TRBJ1-5, with TRBD1 as a possible D gene (6 bases). With 4 bases removed from V and 11 bases from J, the gap between germline ends came to 21 bases. Per germline, CDR1 MNHEY and CDR2 SVGEGT. The CDR3 extends over 15 amino acids. The CDR3 coding sequence is TGTGCCAGCAGTTCCGCGGGACATCTTCCTATGGCCCAGCATTTT. Translation: CASSSAGHLPMAQHF.

A note on this clonotype: A much larger clone differs from this one at a single base, so this may be a read error. This chain links TRBV19 with TRBJ2-7; 8 bases line up with TRBD2. Germline V gene lookup returns CDR1 LNHDA and CDR2 SQIVND (reference sequence). CDR3 length equals 16 residues. Trimming took 5 bases from V and 1 from J; bases not matched to a gene: 10. CDR3: CASSPAYTSGSYEQYF. DNA of the CDR3: TGTGCCAGTAGTCCCGCGTATACTAGCGGATCCTACGAGCAGTACTTC.

This clonotype was observed at least ten times. The chain is built from TRBV2 and TRBJ1-5; the D is unclear. Deletions cut 2 bases from V and 3 bases from J, with 14 bases between. The CDR3 is 16 amino acids. The germline V gene encodes CDR1 SNHLY and CDR2 FYNNEI. The CDR3 region is CASSERRRYLNQPQHF. The CDR3 DNA sequence: TGTGCCAGCAGTGAACGGAGGCGGTACCTCAATCAGCCCCAGCATTTT.

This clonotype has just one count. For the CDR3, the DNA is TGCGCCAGCAGTCACGATCCAGGGGGAAATCAGCCCCAGCATTTT. Protein sequence: CASSHDPGGNQPQHF. This chain joins TRBV4-1 and TRBJ1-5; TRBD1 agrees at 7 bases. V lost 6 bases and J lost 4; bases outside the gene matches: 9. The CDR3 is 15 residues long. The germline CDR1 and CDR2 sequences are MGHRA and YSYEKL.

This clonotype appeared many times. The chain employs TRBV18 and TRBJ2-5; D is unresolved. V gave up 1 base and J gave up 4 bases, with 10 bases separating them. Germline V gene data show CDR1 as KGHSH and CDR2 as LQKENI. The CDR3 sequence is 14 residues long. The CDR3 is CASSPLGRSETQYF. The CDR3 DNA is TGTGCCAGCTCACCACTCGGACGGTCAGAGACCCAGTACTTC.